This T cell receptor (beta chain) was recovered during a study of regulatory T cells in long-lasting Graves disease. Study-level information: Positivity for TSH receptor antibodies plus over 5 years of antithyroid drugs meant persistent Graves' disease. General study points: Peripheral blood alone, not thyroid tissue, underwent study. Persistent disease was characterized by preferential usage of TRBV28, TRBJ1-2 and TRBJ2-5. Accuracy was possibly reduced by small sample size.

This clonotype has only a few counts. The target antigen is unknown. V shed 9 bases, J shed 4 bases, and the junction held 9 bases outside the gene matches. CDR1 is SGHRS, CDR2 YFSETQ, per germline. The CDR3 has 14 residues. Specified time point: persistent/refractory GD, antithyroid drugs over 5 years with positive TRAb. Isolated PBMC RNA provided the starting material for the TCR library. Library construction for TCR beta used iRepertoire HTBI primers and Arm-PCR of CDR3 regions. TCRdb re-called the multiplex PCR reads with MiXCR, one entry per CDR3 protein. The data show approximately 690,000 distinct CDR3 sequences, about 32% seen once.

The receptor was derived from a female donor with Graves disease. The rearrangement uses TRBV5-1 and TRBJ2-2, with 7 bases aligning to TRBD1. The material was peripheral blood mononuclear cells (PBMCs), obtained when the disease was refractory, from a patient treated with antithyroid drugs. In DNA, the CDR3 is TGCGCCACCAACCCGGGACAGACCACCGGGGAGCTGTTTTTT. Amino acid sequence: CATNPGQTTGELFF. Full variable domain (missing parts from reference TRBV5-1 and TRBJ2-2): KAGVTQTPRYLIKTRGQQVTLSCSPISGHRSVSWYQQTPGQGLQFLFEYFSETQRNKGNFPGRFSGRQFSNSRSEMNVSTLELGDSALYLCATNPGQTTGELFFGEGSRLTVL.